This is a list of T cell receptor beta chains from one sample in a study of beta chain features in type 1 diabetes. The table came from immunoSEQ multiplex PCR; TCRdb's copy has only in-frame clones and leaves some out. The data contain about 930,000 clones, 15% to 20% of them singletons. Specimen: naive CD4+ T cells from blood. The source is a young woman in good health. CDR3s include the opening cysteine and the closing phenylalanine or tryptophan. D genes are given only for firm matches. The size entry is marked missing in some rows and otherwise reads once, few, many or a size class.

J: TRBJ2-7
D: .
V: TRBV10-3
size: few
DNA: TGTGCCATCACAGCCAATCGCTGGGGCGAGCAGTACTTC
CDR3: CAITANRWGEQYF

J: TRBJ2-2
D: .
V: TRBV2
size: .
DNA: TGTGCCAGCAGTGTGGTGGTTCAGAACACCGGGGAGCTGTTTTTT
CDR3: CASSVVVQNTGELFF

J: TRBJ2-2
D: TRBD2
V: TRBV6-5
size: few
DNA: TGTGCCAGCAGCAGAGCGGGAGCGGGCACCGGGGAGCTGTTTTTT
CDR3: CASSRAGAGTGELFF

J: TRBJ2-6
D: .
V: TRBV4-1
size: few
DNA: TGCGCCAGCAGCCAAGTCCCATCAGGGAAGGGGGCCAACGTCCTGACTTTC
CDR3: CASSQVPSGKGANVLTF

J: TRBJ1-3
D: .
V: TRBV5-4
size: few
DNA: TGTGCCAGCAGCTTCGGAGGACATCTCTCTGGAAACACCATATATTTT
CDR3: CASSFGGHLSGNTIYF

J: TRBJ1-2
D: .
V: TRBV9
size: .
DNA: TGTGCCAGCAGCGTAGAACCGCAGTATAGTGATGGCTACACCTTC
CDR3: CASSVEPQYSDGYTF

J: TRBJ2-1
D: .
V: TRBV28
size: few
DNA: TGTGCCAGCAAACTGGACAGCCAAAATGAGCAGTTCTTC
CDR3: CASKLDSQNEQFF

J: TRBJ2-5
D: .
V: TRBV7-2
size: few
DNA: TGTGCCAGCAGCGCAATAACTAGCCCCGGGGGGACCCAGTACTTC
CDR3: CASSAITSPGGTQYF

J: TRBJ2-5
D: TRBD1
V: TRBV6-1
size: .
DNA: TGTGCCAGCAGTGAAGTTGACAGGGGAAGGGAGACCCAGTACTTC
CDR3: CASSEVDRGRETQYF

J: TRBJ2-7
D: TRBD1
V: TRBV5-1
size: .
DNA: TGCGCCAGCACTATCACACCGGGACAGGGGCCCTACGAGCAGTACTTC
CDR3: CASTITPGQGPYEQYF

J: TRBJ2-3
D: .
V: TRBV6-1
size: .
DNA: TGTGCCAGCACAGGTGGAGGGGGAGATACGCAGTATTTT
CDR3: CASTGGGGDTQYF

J: TRBJ2-3
D: .
V: TRBV18
size: .
DNA: TGTGCCAGCTCATCAGACACAGATACGCAGTATTTT
CDR3: CASSSDTDTQYF

J: TRBJ2-7
D: .
V: TRBV11-2
size: few
DNA: TGTGCCAGCAGCTTAGGGGGCGGGCAAATGTACTCCTACGAGCAGTACTTC
CDR3: CASSLGGGQMYSYEQYF

J: TRBJ2-1
D: .
V: TRBV5-1
size: .
DNA: TGCGCCAGCAGCTTGAAAAGCTCCTACAATGAGCAGTTCTTC
CDR3: CASSLKSSYNEQFF

J: TRBJ1-4
D: .
V: TRBV15
size: few
DNA: TGTGCCACCAGCAGTAAAGGGGGAAATGAAAAACTGTTTTTT
CDR3: CATSSKGGNEKLFF

J: TRBJ1-5
D: TRBD1
V: TRBV28
size: few
DNA: TGTGCCAGCAGCTCGACAGGGGTGGCCAATCAGCCCCAGCATTTT
CDR3: CASSSTGVANQPQHF

J: TRBJ2-2
D: .
V: TRBV7-2
size: few
DNA: TGTGCCAGCAGCCGGACCCTTAGTGCCGGGGAGCTGTTTTTT
CDR3: CASSRTLSAGELFF

J: TRBJ2-7
D: TRBD1
V: TRBV6-5
size: few
DNA: TGTGCCAGCAGTTATGACAGGGGCGCCTACGAGCAGTACTTC
CDR3: CASSYDRGAYEQYF

J: TRBJ2-6
D: TRBD1
V: TRBV19
size: .
DNA: TGTGCCAGTAGTGGGGACAGGGCTGGGGCCAACGTCCTGACTTTC
CDR3: CASSGDRAGANVLTF

J: TRBJ2-3
D: TRBD1
V: TRBV7-9
size: few
DNA: TGTGCCAGCAGCTCTCGGGACAGTCCTAGCACAGATACGCAGTATTTT
CDR3: CASSSRDSPSTDTQYF

J: TRBJ2-2
D: .
V: TRBV4-2
size: few
DNA: TGTGCCAGCAGCCCCCTGGACCTATCGGGGACCGGGGAGCTGTTTTTT
CDR3: CASSPLDLSGTGELFF

J: TRBJ2-1
D: .
V: TRBV25-1
size: .
DNA: TGTGCCAGCAGCAGGGCCGATGAGCAGTTCTTC
CDR3: CASSRADEQFF

J: TRBJ1-1
D: TRBD1
V: TRBV7-8
size: .
DNA: TGTGCCAGCAGCCCGCCGGACAGGAGGAACACTGAAGCTTTCTTT
CDR3: CASSPPDRRNTEAFF

J: TRBJ2-1
D: TRBD1
V: TRBV6-5
size: .
DNA: TGTGCCAGCAGTTATAGGACAGGGACCTTGGGGCAGTTCTTC
CDR3: CASSYRTGTLGQFF

J: TRBJ2-2
D: .
V: TRBV6-4
size: .
DNA: TGTGCCAGCAGCGCCCGTTCAGGGGTCTTGAACACCGGGGAGCTGTTTTTT
CDR3: CASSARSGVLNTGELFF

J: TRBJ2-7
D: .
V: TRBV21-1
size: few
DNA: TGTGCCAGCAGCTGGACAGGCAAACCCTACGAGCAGTACTTC
CDR3: CASSWTGKPYEQYF

J: TRBJ2-1
D: .
V: TRBV29-1
size: .
DNA: TGCAGCGTTGGCCGGTCTGGCGGGGACAATGGGCAGTTCTTC
CDR3: CSVGRSGGDNGQFF

J: TRBJ2-5
D: TRBD2
V: TRBV5-8
size: .
DNA: TGTGCCAGCAGCAGTCCGAAGCGGGAGGCCCAAGAGACCCAGTACTTC
CDR3: CASSSPKREAQETQYF

J: TRBJ1-1
D: .
V: TRBV5-4
size: .
DNA: TGTGCCAGCAGCTTGGTGGGAGTGGATGGGGCTTTCTTT
CDR3: CASSLVGVDGAFF

J: TRBJ2-7
D: TRBD1
V: TRBV5-6
size: few
DNA: TGTGCCAGCAGCCTTGACAGGGGGCCCGACGAGCAGTACTTC
CDR3: CASSLDRGPDEQYF

J: TRBJ2-1
D: .
V: TRBV23-1
size: many
DNA: TGCGCCAGCGGGGAGCAGTTCTTC
CDR3: CASGEQFF

J: TRBJ2-7
D: TRBD2
V: TRBV4-2
size: .
DNA: TGTGCCAGCAGCCCCCGGACTAGCGGGGCCTACGAGCAGTACTTC
CDR3: CASSPRTSGAYEQYF

J: TRBJ2-1
D: .
V: TRBV27
size: .
DNA: TGTGCCAGCAGTTTAGTGTTTTTCGCGCAGTTCTTC
CDR3: CASSLVFFAQFF

J: TRBJ1-4
D: TRBD1
V: TRBV7-2
size: .
DNA: TGTGCCAGCAGCTTAAGAACAGGGGGCGCAACTAATGAAAAACTGTTTTTT
CDR3: CASSLRTGGATNEKLFF

J: TRBJ2-7
D: .
V: TRBV21-1
size: .
DNA: TGTGCCAGCAGCGCCGAGTGGGTCGAGAGGGCTACGGAGTACTTC
CDR3: CASSAEWVERATEYF

J: TRBJ2-1
D: .
V: TRBV6-6
size: .
DNA: TGTGCCAGCAGTTATGTTTCCATTGCCAATGAGCAGTTCTTC
CDR3: CASSYVSIANEQFF

J: TRBJ2-7
D: TRBD2
V: TRBV7-2
size: .
DNA: TGTGCCAGCAGCGGGGGACTAGCGGGAGCCACCTACGAGCAGTACTTC
CDR3: CASSGGLAGATYEQYF

J: TRBJ2-2
D: .
V: TRBV15
size: .
DNA: TGTGCCACCAGCAGAGATGCAGGGCCCGGGGAGCTGTTTTTT
CDR3: CATSRDAGPGELFF

J: TRBJ1-1
D: TRBD1
V: TRBV6-5
size: .
DNA: TGTGCCAGCAGTTCCCGGACAGGGGGCAGGGGTACTGAAGCTTTCTTT
CDR3: CASSSRTGGRGTEAFF

J: TRBJ2-7
D: TRBD2
V: TRBV7-6
size: few
DNA: TGTGCCAGCAGCTTAGAAGGTGTTAGCGGGATTCCCTACGAGCAGTACTTC
CDR3: CASSLEGVSGIPYEQYF

J: TRBJ2-1
D: TRBD2
V: TRBV5-4
size: .
DNA: TGTGCCAGCAGCTTGGAACTAGCGGGAGAGCAGTTCTTC
CDR3: CASSLELAGEQFF

J: TRBJ1-2
D: .
V: TRBV4-2
size: .
DNA: TGTGCCAGCAGCCAAGACGACTACATTTATGGCTACACCTTC
CDR3: CASSQDDYIYGYTF

J: TRBJ2-1
D: .
V: TRBV19
size: .
DNA: TGTGCCAGTAGTATCGGACTCACCTATTACAATGAGCAGTTCTTC
CDR3: CASSIGLTYYNEQFF

J: TRBJ1-1
D: .
V: TRBV19
size: .
DNA: TGTGCCAGTAGTATCACGGGGATAAACACTGAAGCTTTCTTT
CDR3: CASSITGINTEAFF

J: TRBJ1-2
D: .
V: TRBV4-2
size: few
DNA: TGTGCCAGCAGCCAAGACAGAGCTATGAACTATGGCTACACCTTC
CDR3: CASSQDRAMNYGYTF

J: TRBJ2-7
D: TRBD2
V: TRBV5-4
size: .
DNA: TGTGCCAGCGGTGGACTAGCGGGAGGCCTAAGGGACGAGCAGTACTTC
CDR3: CASGGLAGGLRDEQYF

J: TRBJ2-5
D: .
V: TRBV7-6
size: few
DNA: TGTGCCAGCAGCTTAGTGGAGGCCCCTGTGGTGGCCCAGTACTTC
CDR3: CASSLVEAPVVAQYF

J: TRBJ2-1
D: TRBD1
V: TRBV9
size: .
DNA: TGTGCCAGCAGCGTAGTTGGGACAGGGGTGTTGAATGAGCAGTTCTTC
CDR3: CASSVVGTGVLNEQFF

J: TRBJ2-2
D: .
V: TRBV11-2
size: .
DNA: TGTGCCAGCAGCCGGAGTGTGTCTGGCGGGGAGCTGTTTTTT
CDR3: CASSRSVSGGELFF

J: TRBJ2-3
D: .
V: TRBV19
size: .
DNA: TGTGCCAGTAGCGGTACAGGGAGGGATACGCAGTATTTT
CDR3: CASSGTGRDTQYF

J: TRBJ2-1
D: .
V: TRBV29-1
size: few
DNA: TGCAGCGTTGGGGTCCGTGAGCAGTTCTTC
CDR3: CSVGVREQFF

J: TRBJ2-5
D: .
V: TRBV7-9
size: few
DNA: TGTGCCAGCAGCTCGCAAACAGGGTTAGAGACCCAGTACTTC
CDR3: CASSSQTGLETQYF

J: TRBJ2-1
D: .
V: TRBV5-6
size: .
DNA: TGTGCCAGCAGCCCAAATGGACAATACAATGAGCAGTTCTTC
CDR3: CASSPNGQYNEQFF

J: TRBJ2-1
D: .
V: TRBV28
size: .
DNA: TGTGCCAGCATCTTTAGCGGCTCCTACAATGAGCAGTTCTTC
CDR3: CASIFSGSYNEQFF

J: TRBJ1-5
D: .
V: TRBV28
size: .
DNA: TGTGCCAGCCAGAAATGGGCGGCACCAAGCAATCAGCCCCAGCATTTT
CDR3: CASQKWAAPSNQPQHF

J: TRBJ2-7
D: TRBD2
V: TRBV19
size: .
DNA: TGTGCCAGTAGCTCAGCGGGAGTGGTGAACGAGCAGTACTTC
CDR3: CASSSAGVVNEQYF

J: TRBJ1-2
D: .
V: TRBV7-2
size: few
DNA: TGTGCCAGCAGCTTAGGGGACAAAGCGGGTGGCTACACCTTC
CDR3: CASSLGDKAGGYTF

J: TRBJ2-3
D: .
V: TRBV4-2
size: .
DNA: TGTGCCAGCAGCCACGGACAGAGCACAGATACGCAGTATTTT
CDR3: CASSHGQSTDTQYF

J: TRBJ1-5
D: .
V: TRBV2
size: .
DNA: TGTGCCAGCAGGAAGGGTCTTCGGAGCAATCAGCCCCAGCATTTT
CDR3: CASRKGLRSNQPQHF